The clone carrying this TCR beta chain was counted a single time. The method was immunoSEQ multiplex PCR; TCRdb's version includes in-frame clones alone and lacks a portion of them. The sample lists 150,000 or so clones, 80% to 95% occurring once. Germline V CDR1 and CDR2: MNHEY, SMNVEV (reference sequence). The CDR3 runs to 16 residues. This sample is drawn from a study of T cell responses to AZD1222 COVID-19 vaccine. The rearrangement uses TRBV27 and TRBJ2-5; 7 positions agree with TRBD2. The J call is doubtful: the DNA matches TRBJ2-7 better. This TCR was recovered from an adult who received the AZD1222 COVID-19 vaccine. The specimen comprised peripheral blood, sampled 28 days after the second AZD1222 dose. This CDR3 reads CASSRSQGYGRNEQYF. The CDR3 DNA is TGTGCCAGCAGTCGGTCTCAGGGTTACGGGAGGAACGAGCAGTACTTC.